This T cell receptor beta chain was sequenced during a study of regulatory T cells in long-lasting Graves disease. The time point was: newly diagnosed GD, antithyroid drugs for less than 3 months. PBMC RNA served as the TCR library source. Both iRepertoire HTBI primers and Arm-PCR of CDR3 regions were used to build the TCR beta libraries. Using its own MiXCR run on the multiplex PCR reads, TCRdb lists one record per CDR3 protein. This table has roughly 360,000 distinct CDR3 sequences, about 12% appearing once. This CDR3 spans 16 amino acids. The germline gives CDR1 SNHLY, CDR2 FYNNEI. Deletions cut 3 bases from V and 4 bases from J, with 18 bases between. This clonotype has ten or more counts. The same sample was also used in a study of T cells in Graves' hyperthyroidism and ophthalmopathy.

The TCR sequence derives from a woman between 18 and 29 years old with Graves disease. This sequence joins TRBV2 and TRBJ1-1; a possible D gene is TRBD1 (5 bases). Sequenced here: peripheral blood mononuclear cells (PBMCs), sampled at new diagnosis, from a patient treated with antithyroid drugs. CDR3 loop: CASSETAPTFGTEAFF. The CDR3 coding sequence is TGTGCCAGCAGTGAGACAGCACCTACATTTGGCACTGAAGCTTTCTTT.